Here is one T cell receptor (beta chain) with its context. Its cognate antigen is unknown. The data are from a study of PD-L1 blockade in urothelial cancer. Across the whole study: Prior chemotherapy ranged from 0 to 3 regimens per patient. Median blood clonality was around 0.08, with 75,000 to 90,000 unique TCRs. Study-level points and caveats: Durable-benefit patients had greater expansion of tumor-associated blood clones at 3 weeks.

Germline V gives CDR1 SNHLY, CDR2 FYNNEI. The CDR3 runs 13 residues. The trim removed 4 bases at V and 8 bases at J, leaving 8 bases unmatched. Described time point: pretreatment peripheral blood. Data came from immunoSEQ multiplex PCR; TCRdb stores just in-frame clones and leaves some out. The table has about 130,000 clones, about four fifths seen once. V gene TRBV2 combines with J gene TRBJ2-7; 7 positions match TRBD1. Sequenced here: PBMCs, sampled around atezolizumab (anti-PD-L1) treatment. This clonotype originated in a man aged 45-65 years with urothelial cancer. CDR3 loop: CASSVGTASKQYF. CDR3 nucleotides: TGTGCCAGCAGTGTAGGGACAGCATCTAAGCAGTACTTC.